The 27 T cell receptor beta chains reported below all come from one sample, sequenced in a study of T cells in Graves' hyperthyroidism and ophthalmopathy. TCR beta CDR3 sequences were amplified from RNA transcripts. The TCR CDR3 first-round RT-PCR relied on the HTBI primer set. One entry per CDR3 protein results from TCRdb running MiXCR on the multiplex PCR reads. The sample records about 560,000 distinct CDR3 sequences, approximately 15% being singletons. The sample consisted of blood. All receptors come from a woman aged 18-29 years with Graves' hyperthyroidism.

This sequence joins TRBV19 and TRBJ2-3, with no clear D. Germline loops: CDR1 LNHDA, CDR2 SQIVND (reference sequence). Trimming left V 5 bases short and J 6 bases short, with 9 bases between. This CDR3 contains 12 residues. For the CDR3, the DNA is TGTGCCAGTAGTCCACCTATGGATACGCAGTATTTT. This encodes CASSPPMDTQYF.

The chain combines TRBV25-1 with TRBJ1-1; D not certain. CDR3 length: 13 residues. The germline gives CDR1 MGHDK, CDR2 SYGVNS. V was pared by 4 bases and J by 0 bases, with 6 bases between. The CDR3 coding sequence is TGTGCCAGCAGTGTAAACATGAACACTGAAGCTTTCTTT. As protein: CASSVNMNTEAFF.

Only a few counts were recorded for this clonotype. J is TRBJ1-5 and V is TRBV6-2 or TRBV6-3, with D hard to call. This CDR3 spans 13 amino acids. In germline, CDR1 is MNHEY, CDR2 SVGEGT. Trimming took 2 bases from V and 6 from J, leaving 8 bases between them. As DNA, the CDR3 is TGTGCCAGCAGTTACCAGATCAGTCAGCCCCAGCATTTT. It yields the protein CASSYQISQPQHF.

This clonotype was detected ten times or more. V is TRBV12-3 or TRBV12-4 and J is TRBJ2-3, with D uncertain. Trimming stripped 6 bases from V and 5 bases from J, with 12 bases between. This CDR3 region has 13 residues. The CDR3 bases are TGTGCCAGCAGCTGGGCGGCATTAGATACGCAGTATTTT. Its translation: CASSWAALDTQYF.

This chain links TRBV7-9 with TRBJ2-1; 8 bases fit TRBD2. Germline assignment: CDR1 SEHNR and CDR2 FQNEAQ (reference sequence). Unmatched junction bases numbered 10, after V lost 3 bases and J lost 9 bases. This CDR3 contains 15 residues. The CDR3 here is CASSFISGGEGEQFF. The CDR3 bases are TGTGCCAGCAGCTTTATATCGGGAGGGGAGGGTGAGCAGTTCTTC.

The CDR3 region has the DNA TGCGCCAGCAGCCAAGAAACTCCGAACACTGAAGCTTTCTTT. Its protein is CASSQETPNTEAFF. This chain connects TRBV4-3 to TRBJ1-1; no firm D call. Trimming took off 0 bases at V and 1 base at J, with 6 bases between the two ends. Per germline, CDR1 LGHNA and CDR2 YSLEER. CDR3 size: 14 residues.

This clonotype was seen only a few times. The CDR3 region is CASSFGGTGPSGNTIYF. CDR3 sequence (DNA): TGTGCCAGCAGCTTCGGAGGGACAGGCCCCTCTGGAAACACCATATATTTT. This rearrangement joins TRBV11-3 to TRBJ1-3; 8 bases map to TRBD1. CDR1 is SGHNT and CDR2 is YENEEA in the germline V gene. The CDR3 sequence is 17 residues long. V shed 3 bases, J shed 0 bases, and the junction held 7 bases outside the gene matches. The variable domain in full, completed from reference TRBV11-3 and TRBJ1-3, reads EAGVVQSPRYKIIEKKQPVAFWCNPISGHNTLYWYLQNLGQGPELLIRYENEEAVDDSQLPKDRFSAERLKGVDSTLKIQPAELGDSAVYLCASSFGGTGPSGNTIYFGEGSWLTVV.

This clonotype has at least ten counts. V gene TRBV28 combines with J gene TRBJ1-4; tentatively, D is TRBD1 (5 bases). The CDR3 is made up of 15 amino acids. Germline V lookup: CDR1 MDHEN, CDR2 SYDVKM. V gave up 5 bases and J gave up 7 bases, with 17 bases separating them. Here the CDR3 reads CASSHGDGRFEKLFF. CDR3 nucleotide sequence: TGTGCCAGCAGTCACGGGGACGGCCGATTTGAAAAACTGTTTTTT.

This clonotype was detected many times. The chain couples TRBV2 to TRBJ1-1; the D is unclear. The CDR3 has 14 residues. Germline V gives CDR1 SNHLY, CDR2 FYNNEI. V was shortened by 4 bases and J by 1 base, with 10 bases between the two germline ends. For the CDR3, the DNA is TGTGCCAGCAGTGTACACCTGGGGAACACTGAAGCTTTCTTT. It yields the protein CASSVHLGNTEAFF.

This clonotype was seen many times. This rearrangement joins TRBV28 to TRBJ2-1, with 7 bases lining up with TRBD2. Germline values: CDR1 MDHEN, CDR2 SYDVKM. Germline trimming cut 7 bases from V and 4 bases from J; bases unmatched to any gene: 10. The CDR3 extends over 15 amino acids. CDR3 loop: CASTVAGRSYNEQFF. In nucleotides, the CDR3 is TGTGCCAGCACCGTAGCGGGCCGAAGTTACAATGAGCAGTTCTTC.

V usage is TRBV6-5 and J usage is TRBJ1-1, with a weak D call TRBD1 (5 bases). V dropped 7 bases and J dropped 5 bases, with 11 bases sitting between them. The CDR3 is made up of 12 amino acids. In germline, CDR1 is MNHEY, CDR2 SVGAGI. CDR3 DNA: TGTGCCAGCACGGGGGTTGGGACTGAAGCTTTCTTT. As protein: CASTGVGTEAFF.

This clonotype was found a few times. This sequence joins TRBV11-3 and TRBJ2-2, with unresolved D. The germline V gene has CDR1 SGHNT and CDR2 YENEEA. The length of the CDR3 is 14 residues. The V end was cut by 1 base, the J end by 5 bases, with 8 bases between. DNA of the CDR3: TGTGCCAGCAGCTTAGCTCTACCGACCGGGGAGCTGTTTTTT. This sequence encodes CASSLALPTGELFF.

In nucleotides, the CDR3 is TGCAGCGCGGGACTTCTCTACGAGCAGTTCTTC. It translates to CSAGLLYEQFF. The chain is built from TRBV29-1 and TRBJ2-7; perhaps TRBD2 as D (6 bases). The better agreement between TRBJ2-1 and the DNA end casts doubt on the J call. Germline V gives CDR1 SQVTM, CDR2 ANQGSEA. The CDR3 loop spans 11 amino acids.

The chain recombines TRBV5-4 with TRBJ2-5, with 8 bases fitting TRBD2. The V gene end was trimmed by 4 bases and the J gene end by 4 bases; junction bases not matched to a gene: 6. Germline V gives CDR1 SGHNT, CDR2 YYREEE (reference sequence). The CDR3 has 14 amino acids. CDR3 DNA sequence: TGTGCCAGCAGCGGGCGGGGGGAAAGAGAGACCCAGTACTTC. Its protein product is CASSGRGERETQYF.

This clonotype was seen at least ten times. V usage is TRBV20-1 and J usage is TRBJ2-7; TRBD1 aligns across 8 bases. The CDR3 is made up of 19 amino acids. After removal of 6 bases from V and 1 base from J, the junction contained 23 bases not matched to a gene. Germline values: CDR1 DFQATT, CDR2 SNEGSKA (reference sequence). The CDR3 coding sequence is TGCAGTGCCCGACGGTTAAATATTGACAGGGGAGTGAGGTCCTACGAGCAGTACTTC. Translated: CSARRLNIDRGVRSYEQYF.

Concerning this clonotype: A much larger clone lies one base from this, so it may be a read error. This rearrangement joins TRBV20-1 to TRBJ1-2; D is undetermined. The V gene's germline CDR1 is DFQATT and CDR2 SNEGSKA (reference sequence). The CDR3 loop spans 12 amino acids. Between the trimmed V and J ends, which lost 3 bases and 5 bases, there was a span of 10 bases. The CDR3 reads CSASCGEYGYTF. The CDR3 nucleotides read TGCAGTGCTAGTTGCGGGGAATATGGCTACACCTTC.

This clonotype was counted many times. CDR3 amino acids: CASSYEYRAAGELFF. The CDR3 DNA reads as TGTGCCAGCAGTTACGAGTACCGGGCGGCCGGGGAGCTGTTTTTT. The chain joins TRBV6-5 to TRBJ2-2; D is unclear. The CDR3 contains 15 residues. V dropped 2 bases and J dropped 6 bases, with 13 bases sitting between them. Germline CDR1 MNHEY, CDR2 SVGAGI.

This clonotype was detected ten times or more. The chain couples TRBV2 to TRBJ2-1; 10 bases are shared with TRBD2. CDR3 length equals 12 residues. The V gene's germline CDR1 is SNHLY and CDR2 FYNNEI. CDR3 DNA: TGTGCTCTAGCGGGAGTGCACAATGAGCAGTTCTTC. This sequence encodes CALAGVHNEQFF.

Only a few counts were recorded for this clonotype. The chain combines TRBV20-1 with TRBJ2-7; 9 positions match TRBD2. V gave up 2 bases and J gave up 6 bases; unmatched junction bases: 11. Germline V CDR1 and CDR2: DFQATT, SNEGSKA (reference sequence). The CDR3 runs to 15 residues. DNA for the CDR3: TGCAGTGCTAGACCACCACCTAGCGGGATTGCCGAGCAGTACTTC. Translation gives CSARPPPSGIAEQYF.

This clonotype occurred many times. The chain employs TRBV11-1 and TRBJ2-5; a possible D gene is TRBD1 (5 bases). The ends were cut back, 3 bases at V and 1 base at J, with 15 bases in the middle. This CDR3 spans 16 amino acids. Germline-derived CDR1 and CDR2 are SGHAT and FQDESV (reference sequence). This CDR3 reads CASSFSRQNLQETQYF. The CDR3 coding sequence is TGTGCCAGCAGCTTTTCAAGACAGAACCTCCAAGAGACCCAGTACTTC.

This clonotype was detected a few times. The chain carries TRBV14 and TRBJ2-3, with TRBD1 identical over 7 bases. With V trimmed by 4 bases and J by 5 bases, 6 bases remained unmatched. Germline V gene sequence: CDR1 SGHDN, CDR2 FVKESK. There are 14 residues in the CDR3. The CDR3 sequence is CASSRGQRKDTQYF. The CDR3, as DNA: TGTGCCAGCAGCCGGGGACAGAGAAAAGATACGCAGTATTTT.

This clonotype was counted ten times or more. V and J are TRBV20-1 and TRBJ2-1, with D possibly matching TRBD2 (7 bases). This CDR3 has 16 amino acids. CDR1 is DFQATT and CDR2 is SNEGSKA in the germline V gene (reference sequence). V was pared by 0 bases and J by 3 bases, with 15 bases between. The CDR3 loop reads CSARDRGASGYNEQFF. The DNA for the CDR3 is TGCAGTGCTAGAGATCGGGGGGCTAGCGGCTACAATGAGCAGTTCTTC.

This clonotype was recorded many times. CDR3 amino acids: CASPDRGLYEQYF. DNA for the CDR3: TGTGCCAGCCCGGACAGGGGGCTTTACGAGCAGTACTTC. V gene TRBV27 combines with J gene TRBJ2-7; TRBD1 matches at 11 bases. The germline V gene encodes CDR1 MNHEY and CDR2 SMNVEV (reference sequence). Losses at the gene ends were 8 bases for V and 4 bases for J; bases not matched to a gene: 4. The CDR3 runs 13 residues.

The count of this clonotype is one. The chain has TRBV24-1 and TRBJ2-3; unclear D gene. CDR3 length: 12 residues. Germline V gene data show CDR1 as KGHDR and CDR2 as SFDVKD. With 9 bases removed from V and 4 bases from J, the gap between germline ends came to 10 bases. CDR3 in amino acids: CATQEVADTQYF. The DNA for the CDR3 is TGTGCCACCCAAGAGGTGGCAGATACGCAGTATTTT.

The table lists this clonotype with many counts. Compared with germline, one end of the junction differs, possibly owing to a read error. The chain uses TRBV2 and TRBJ1-1, with TRBD1 matching 9 bases. The CDR3 runs 15 residues. Germline V gene sequence: CDR1 SNHLY, CDR2 FYNNEI. The CDR3 DNA reads TGTGCCAGCAGGGAAGGGACAGGGAGGAACACTGAAGCTTTCTTT. Its translation: CASREGTGRNTEAFF. The whole variable domain, filled in from reference TRBV2 and TRBJ1-1, reads EPEVTQTPSHQVTQMGQEVILRCVPISNHLYFYWYRQILGQKVEFLVSFYNNEISEKSEIFDDQFSVERPDGSNFTLKIRSTKLEDSAMYFCASREGTGRNTEAFFGQGTRLTVV.

A remark on this clonotype: Just one base apart from a much larger clone, this may be a read error. The chain is built from TRBV7-9 and TRBJ1-5; no definite D call. Germline V CDR1 and CDR2: SEHNR, FQNEAQ (reference sequence). V shed 6 bases and J shed 2 bases, with 8 bases lying between them. CDR3 length: 13 amino acids. The CDR3 bases are TGTGCCAGCAGAAGTGACGGCAATCAGCCCCAGCATTTT. Residues: CASRSDGNQPQHF.

This clonotype was picked up many times. The J gene is TRBJ2-5, the V gene TRBV12-3 or TRBV12-4; D might be TRBD1 or TRBD2, each matching 6 bases. The CDR3 is made up of 14 amino acids. The V and J ends lost 2 bases and 2 bases respectively, with 9 bases between them. CDR3 coding DNA: TGTGCCAGCAGTTTAAGGGGGGCACAAGAGACCCAGTACTTC. Amino acids: CASSLRGAQETQYF.